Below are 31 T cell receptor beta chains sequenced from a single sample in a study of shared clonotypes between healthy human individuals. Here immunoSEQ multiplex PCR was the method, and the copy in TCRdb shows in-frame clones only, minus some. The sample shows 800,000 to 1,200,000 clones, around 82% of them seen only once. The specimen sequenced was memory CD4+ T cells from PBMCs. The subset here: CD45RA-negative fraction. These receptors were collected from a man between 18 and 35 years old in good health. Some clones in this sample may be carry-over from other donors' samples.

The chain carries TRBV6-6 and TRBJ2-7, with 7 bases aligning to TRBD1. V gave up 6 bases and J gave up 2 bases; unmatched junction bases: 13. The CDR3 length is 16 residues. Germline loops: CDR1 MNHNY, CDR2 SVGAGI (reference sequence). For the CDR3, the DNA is TGTGCCAGCAGAAGCCAAGCCGGGACAGCTACCTACGAGCAGTACTTC. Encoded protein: CASRSQAGTATYEQYF.

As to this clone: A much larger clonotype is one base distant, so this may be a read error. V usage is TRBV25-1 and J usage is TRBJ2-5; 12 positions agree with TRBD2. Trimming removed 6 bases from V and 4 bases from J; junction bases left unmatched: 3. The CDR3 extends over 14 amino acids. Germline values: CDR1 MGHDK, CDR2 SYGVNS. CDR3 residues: CASSAGLAGETQYF. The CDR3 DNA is TGTGCCAGCAGCGCGGGACTAGCGGGAGAGACCCAGTACTTC.

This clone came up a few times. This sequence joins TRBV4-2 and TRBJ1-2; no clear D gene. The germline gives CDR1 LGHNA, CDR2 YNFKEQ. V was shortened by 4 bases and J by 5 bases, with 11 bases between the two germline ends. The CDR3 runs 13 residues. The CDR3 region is CASSREISYGYTF. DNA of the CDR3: TGTGCCAGCAGCCGCGAGATTTCATATGGCTACACCTTC.

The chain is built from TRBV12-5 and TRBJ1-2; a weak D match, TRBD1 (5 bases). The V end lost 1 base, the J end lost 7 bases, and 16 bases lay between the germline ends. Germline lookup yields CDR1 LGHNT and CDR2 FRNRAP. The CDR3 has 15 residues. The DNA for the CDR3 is TGTGCTAGTGGTTTGGCAGGGAGTAGGCCTGGTGGCTACACCTTC. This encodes CASGLAGSRPGGYTF.

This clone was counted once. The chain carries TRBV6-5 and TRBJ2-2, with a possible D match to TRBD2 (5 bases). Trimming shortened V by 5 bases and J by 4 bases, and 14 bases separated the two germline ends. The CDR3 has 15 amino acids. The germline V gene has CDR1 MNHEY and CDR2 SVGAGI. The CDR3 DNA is TGTGCCAGCAGTCCTCCTAGCCTGGGCACCGGGGAGCTGTTTTTT. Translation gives CASSPPSLGTGELFF.

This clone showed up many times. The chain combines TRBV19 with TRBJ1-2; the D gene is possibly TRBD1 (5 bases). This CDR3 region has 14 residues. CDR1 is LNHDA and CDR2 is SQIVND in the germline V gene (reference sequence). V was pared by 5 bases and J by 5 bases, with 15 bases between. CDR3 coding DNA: TGTGCCAGTAGTGTCTCCCAGGGAGGGTATGGCTACACCTTC. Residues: CASSVSQGGYGYTF.

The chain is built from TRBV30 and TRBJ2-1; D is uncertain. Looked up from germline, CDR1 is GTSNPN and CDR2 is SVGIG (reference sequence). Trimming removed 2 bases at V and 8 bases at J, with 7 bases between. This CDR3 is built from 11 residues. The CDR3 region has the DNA TGTGCCTGGAGTCCCTTAGATGAGCAGTTCTTC. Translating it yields CAWSPLDEQFF.

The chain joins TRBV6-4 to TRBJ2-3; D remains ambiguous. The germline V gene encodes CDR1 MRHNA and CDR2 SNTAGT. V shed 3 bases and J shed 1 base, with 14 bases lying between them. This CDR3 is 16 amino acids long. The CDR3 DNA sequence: TGTGCCAGCAGTGAAGCGAAGCGATACGGCACAGATACGCAGTATTTT. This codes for CASSEAKRYGTDTQYF.

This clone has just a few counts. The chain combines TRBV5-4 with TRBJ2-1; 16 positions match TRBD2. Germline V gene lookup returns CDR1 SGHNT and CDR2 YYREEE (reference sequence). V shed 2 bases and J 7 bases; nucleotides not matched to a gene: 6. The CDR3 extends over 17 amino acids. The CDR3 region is CASSLGTSGRAWNEQFF. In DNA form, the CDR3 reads TGTGCCAGCAGCTTAGGGACTAGCGGGAGGGCCTGGAATGAGCAGTTCTTC.

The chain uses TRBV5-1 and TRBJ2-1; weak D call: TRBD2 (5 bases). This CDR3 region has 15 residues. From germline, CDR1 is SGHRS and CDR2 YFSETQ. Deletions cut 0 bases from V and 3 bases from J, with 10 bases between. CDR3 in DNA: TGCGCCAGCAGCTTGGGTGGGAGCCTCTACAATGAGCAGTTCTTC. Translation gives CASSLGGSLYNEQFF.

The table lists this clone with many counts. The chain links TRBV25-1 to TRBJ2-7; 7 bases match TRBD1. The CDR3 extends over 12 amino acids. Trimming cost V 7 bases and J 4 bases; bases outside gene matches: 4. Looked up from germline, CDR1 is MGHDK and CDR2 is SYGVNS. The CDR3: CASTRTGYEQYF. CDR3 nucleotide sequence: TGTGCCAGCACACGGACAGGATACGAGCAGTACTTC.

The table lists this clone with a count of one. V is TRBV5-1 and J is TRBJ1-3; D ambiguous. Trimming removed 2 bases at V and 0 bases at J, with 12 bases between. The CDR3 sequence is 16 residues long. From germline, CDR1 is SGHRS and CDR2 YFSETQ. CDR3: CASSFGFENSGNTIYF. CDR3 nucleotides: TGCGCCAGCAGCTTCGGTTTCGAGAACTCTGGAAACACCATATATTTT. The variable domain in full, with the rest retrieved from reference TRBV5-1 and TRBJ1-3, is KAGVTQTPRYLIKTRGQQVTLSCSPISGHRSVSWYQQTPGQGLQFLFEYFSETQRNKGNFPGRFSGRQFSNSRSEMNVSTLELGDSALYLCASSFGFENSGNTIYFGEGSWLTVV.

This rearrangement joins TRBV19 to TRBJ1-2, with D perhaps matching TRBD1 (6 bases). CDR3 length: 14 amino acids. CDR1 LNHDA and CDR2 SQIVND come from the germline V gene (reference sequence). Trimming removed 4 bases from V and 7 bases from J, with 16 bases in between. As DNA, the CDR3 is TGTGCCAGTAGTAAGACAGGCCCCTTGGGTGGCTACACCTTC. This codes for CASSKTGPLGGYTF.

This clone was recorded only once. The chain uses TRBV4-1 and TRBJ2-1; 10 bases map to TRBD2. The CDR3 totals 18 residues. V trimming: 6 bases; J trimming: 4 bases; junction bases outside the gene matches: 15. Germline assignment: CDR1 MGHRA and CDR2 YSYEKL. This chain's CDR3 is CASRSMSGSGRRYNEQFF. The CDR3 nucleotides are TGCGCCAGCAGGTCAATGAGCGGTAGCGGGAGGAGGTACAATGAGCAGTTCTTC.

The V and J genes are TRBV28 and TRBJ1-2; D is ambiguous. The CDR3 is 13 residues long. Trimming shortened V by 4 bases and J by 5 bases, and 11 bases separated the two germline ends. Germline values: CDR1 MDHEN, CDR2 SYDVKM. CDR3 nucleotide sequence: TGTGCCAGCAGTTCCTCCGTGCTTTATGGCTACACCTTC. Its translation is CASSSSVLYGYTF.

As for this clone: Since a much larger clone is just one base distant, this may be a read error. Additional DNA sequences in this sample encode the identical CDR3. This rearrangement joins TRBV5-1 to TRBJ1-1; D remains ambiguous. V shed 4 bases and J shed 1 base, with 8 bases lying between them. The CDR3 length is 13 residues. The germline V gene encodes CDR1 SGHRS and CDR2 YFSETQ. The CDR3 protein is CASSLQENTEAFF. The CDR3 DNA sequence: TGCGCCAGCAGCCTTCAGGAGAACACTGAAGCTTTCTTT. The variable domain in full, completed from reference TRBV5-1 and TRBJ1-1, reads KAGVTQTPRYLIKTRGQQVTLSCSPISGHRSVSWYQQTPGQGLQFLFEYFSETQRNKGNFPGRFSGRQFSNSRSEMNVSTLELGDSALYLCASSLQENTEAFFGQGTRLTVV.

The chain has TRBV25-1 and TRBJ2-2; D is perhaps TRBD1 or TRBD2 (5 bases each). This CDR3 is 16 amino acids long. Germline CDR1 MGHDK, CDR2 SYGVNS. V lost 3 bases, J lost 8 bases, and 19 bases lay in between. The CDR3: CASSDLRDPGRGELFF. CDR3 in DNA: TGTGCCAGCAGTGACCTTCGGGACCCAGGGCGGGGGGAGCTGTTTTTT.

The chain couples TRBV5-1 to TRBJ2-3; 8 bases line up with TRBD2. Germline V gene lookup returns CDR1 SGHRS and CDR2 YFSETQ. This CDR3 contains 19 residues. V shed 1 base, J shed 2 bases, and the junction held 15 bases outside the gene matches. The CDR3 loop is CASSLRGWVLAGSTDTQYF. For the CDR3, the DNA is TGCGCCAGCAGCTTGCGGGGATGGGTGTTAGCGGGGTCCACAGATACGCAGTATTTT.

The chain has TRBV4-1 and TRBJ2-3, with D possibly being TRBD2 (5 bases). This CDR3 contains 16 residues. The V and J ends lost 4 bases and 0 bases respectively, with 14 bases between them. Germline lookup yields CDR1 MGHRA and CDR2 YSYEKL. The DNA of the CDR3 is TGCGCCAGCAGCCTAGCCCACGGCGGGAGCACAGATACGCAGTATTTT. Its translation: CASSLAHGGSTDTQYF.

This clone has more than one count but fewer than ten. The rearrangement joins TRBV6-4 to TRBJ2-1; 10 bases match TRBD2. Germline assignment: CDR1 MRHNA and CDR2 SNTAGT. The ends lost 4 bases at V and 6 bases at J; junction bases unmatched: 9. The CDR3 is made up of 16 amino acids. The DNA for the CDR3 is TGTGCCAGCAGTGTCCGCCCTAGCGGGAGTAGCAATGAGCAGTTCTTC. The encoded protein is CASSVRPSGSSNEQFF.

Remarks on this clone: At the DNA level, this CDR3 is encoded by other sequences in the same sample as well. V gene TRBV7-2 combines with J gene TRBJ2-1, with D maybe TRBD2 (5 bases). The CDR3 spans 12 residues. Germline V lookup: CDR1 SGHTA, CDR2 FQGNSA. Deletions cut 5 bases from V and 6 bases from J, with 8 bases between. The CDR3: CASSLTSNEQFF. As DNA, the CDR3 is TGTGCCAGCAGCCTAACTAGCAATGAGCAGTTCTTC.

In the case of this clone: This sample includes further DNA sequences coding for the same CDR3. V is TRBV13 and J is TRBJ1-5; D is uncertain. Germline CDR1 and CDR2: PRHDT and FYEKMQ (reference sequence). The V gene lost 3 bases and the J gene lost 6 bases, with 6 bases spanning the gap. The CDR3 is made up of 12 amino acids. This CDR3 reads CASSFWGQPQHF. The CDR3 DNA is TGTGCCAGCAGCTTTTGGGGTCAGCCCCAGCATTTT.

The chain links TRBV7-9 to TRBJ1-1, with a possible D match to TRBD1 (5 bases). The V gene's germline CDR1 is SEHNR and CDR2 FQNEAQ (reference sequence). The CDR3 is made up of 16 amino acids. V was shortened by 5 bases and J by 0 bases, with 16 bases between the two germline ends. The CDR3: CASSPPEGRLNTEAFF. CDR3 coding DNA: TGTGCCAGCAGCCCACCGGAGGGACGCTTGAACACTGAAGCTTTCTTT.

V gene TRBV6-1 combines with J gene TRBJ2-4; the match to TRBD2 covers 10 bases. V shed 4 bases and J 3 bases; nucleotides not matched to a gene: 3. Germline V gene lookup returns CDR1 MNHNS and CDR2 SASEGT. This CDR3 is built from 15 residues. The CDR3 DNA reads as TGTGCCAGCAGTGGGAGCGGGAGGGTCAAAAACATTCAGTACTTC. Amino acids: CASSGSGRVKNIQYF.

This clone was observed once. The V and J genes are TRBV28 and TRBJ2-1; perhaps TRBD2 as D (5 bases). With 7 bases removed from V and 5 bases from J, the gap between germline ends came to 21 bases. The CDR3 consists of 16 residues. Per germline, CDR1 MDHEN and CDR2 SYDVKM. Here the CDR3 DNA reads TGTGCCAGCACCCCCATCGGGATCCCGAGGGACAATGAGCAGTTCTTC. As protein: CASTPIGIPRDNEQFF.

CDR3 sequence reads: CASRKTGIEQYF. In nucleotides, the CDR3 is TGTGCCAGCAGGAAAACAGGGATCGAGCAGTACTTC. The chain employs TRBV6-6 and TRBJ2-7; D is possibly TRBD1 (6 bases). The germline V gene has CDR1 MNHNY and CDR2 SVGAGI (reference sequence). V was clipped by 6 bases and J by 6 bases, with 12 bases between them. The CDR3 has 12 amino acids.

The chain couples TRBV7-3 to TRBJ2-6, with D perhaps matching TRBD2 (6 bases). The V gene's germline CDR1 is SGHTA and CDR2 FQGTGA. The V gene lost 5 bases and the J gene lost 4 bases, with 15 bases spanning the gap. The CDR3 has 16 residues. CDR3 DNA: TGTGCCAGCAGCCCCTCTCCGGCGGGAGGGGCCAACGTCCTGACTTTC. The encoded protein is CASSPSPAGGANVLTF.

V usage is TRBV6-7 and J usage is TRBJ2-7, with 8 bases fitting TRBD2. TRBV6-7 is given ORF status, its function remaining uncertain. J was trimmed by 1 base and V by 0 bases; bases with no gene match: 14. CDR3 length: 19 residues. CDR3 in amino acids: CASSYSNPAGDQTSYEQYF. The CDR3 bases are TGTGCCAGCAGTTACTCGAATCCAGCGGGGGACCAAACGTCCTACGAGCAGTACTTC.

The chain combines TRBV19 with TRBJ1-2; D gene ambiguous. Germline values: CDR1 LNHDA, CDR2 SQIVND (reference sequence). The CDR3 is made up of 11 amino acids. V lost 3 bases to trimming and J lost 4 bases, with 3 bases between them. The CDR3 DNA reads TGTGCCAGTAGTATGGGCTATGGCTACACCTTC. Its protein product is CASSMGYGYTF.

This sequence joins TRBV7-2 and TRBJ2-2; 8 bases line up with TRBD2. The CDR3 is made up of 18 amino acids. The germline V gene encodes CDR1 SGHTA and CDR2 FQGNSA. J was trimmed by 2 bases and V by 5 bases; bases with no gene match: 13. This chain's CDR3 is CASSTLVAGGPNTGELFF. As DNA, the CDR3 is TGTGCCAGCAGCACCCTCGTTGCGGGAGGCCCTAACACCGGGGAGCTGTTTTTT.

Here the CDR3 DNA reads TGTGCCAGCACTAGGGACCCGATCACAGATACGCAGTATTTT. This sequence encodes CASTRDPITDTQYF. The gene calls are TRBV7-2 and TRBJ2-3, with D perhaps matching TRBD1 or TRBD2 (5 bases each). CDR3 length: 14 residues. Looked up from germline, CDR1 is SGHTA and CDR2 is FQGNSA. Trimming stripped 7 bases from V and 2 bases from J, with 13 bases between.